The rows below give T cell receptor beta chains drawn from one sample of a study of blood T cell repertoires in COVID-19. Here immunoSEQ multiplex PCR was the method, and the copy in TCRdb shows in-frame clones only, minus some. In the table there are some 340,000 clones, around 85% of which are singletons. Specimen: peripheral blood. The receptors derive from a young woman with acute or convalescent COVID-19. CDR3s include the opening cysteine and the closing phenylalanine or tryptophan. The D gene is left open where the match is weak. The size entry is marked missing in some rows and otherwise reads once, few, many or a size class.

TRBJ1-6	NA	TRBV6-5	NA	CASSRQGSPLHF	TGTGCCAGCAGTCGCCAGGGTTCACCCCTCCACTTT
TRBJ2-7	NA	TRBV12-5	TRBD2	CASGLVAWGGTSGQSSYEQYF	TGTGCTAGTGGTTTGGTGGCGTGGGGGGGGACTAGCGGCCAAAGCTCCTACGAGCAGTACTTC
TRBJ2-1	NA	TRBV30	TRBD2	CAWKLLAGGNNEQFF	TGTGCCTGGAAGCTACTAGCGGGGGGGAACAATGAGCAGTTCTTC
TRBJ2-1	few	TRBV10-1	NA	CASSESPVEGEQFF	TGCGCCAGCAGTGAGTCGCCGGTGGAGGGGGAGCAGTTCTTC
TRBJ2-7	NA	TRBV5-8	TRBD1	CASSLDGTGGFEQYF	TGTGCCAGCAGCTTGGATGGGACAGGGGGGTTCGAGCAGTACTTC
TRBJ2-5	NA	TRBV4-2	TRBD2	CASSQRASGRGGQETQYF	TGTGCCAGCAGCCAACGGGCTAGCGGGAGAGGGGGCCAAGAGACCCAGTACTTC
TRBJ1-3	few	TRBV2	TRBD1	CASGTGSFSGNTIYF	TGTGCCAGCGGGACAGGGAGCTTCTCTGGAAACACCATATATTTT
TRBJ1-4	NA	TRBV2	TRBD1	CASSPGTGWSATNEKLFF	TGTGCCAGCAGTCCCGGGACAGGGTGGTCTGCAACTAATGAAAAACTGTTTTTT
TRBJ1-2	NA	TRBV6-5	TRBD1	CASSTKQGAAYGYTF	TGTGCCAGCAGTACTAAACAGGGGGCAGCCTATGGCTACACCTTC
TRBJ1-5	NA	TRBV7-3	TRBD1	CASSLRLRTGCNQPQHF	TGTGCCAGCAGCTTACGGCTAAGGACAGGGTGCAATCAGCCCCAGCATTTT
TRBJ1-2	NA	TRBV5-1	TRBD1	CASSSFGTGAYGYTF	TGCGCCAGCAGCTCCTTTGGGACAGGCGCGTATGGCTACACCTTC
TRBJ1-1	NA	TRBV27	NA	CASSDTGKGVTEAFF	TGTGCCAGCAGTGACACAGGGAAGGGGGTCACTGAAGCTTTCTTT
TRBJ2-7	NA	TRBV11-2	TRBD2	CASSPLGGISGGLNEQYF	TGTGCCAGCAGCCCCCTGGGGGGTATTTCGGGAGGGCTCAACGAGCAGTACTTC
TRBJ1-5	NA	TRBV19	NA	CASSIGWEISNQPQHF	TGTGCCAGTAGTATCGGATGGGAGATTAGCAATCAGCCCCAGCATTTT
TRBJ1-2	NA	TRBV19	NA	CASSVVQGSVNYGYTF	TGTGCCAGTAGTGTCGTACAGGGTTCGGTCAACTATGGCTACACCTTC
TRBJ2-7	few	TRBV7-9	NA	CASSPRDFYEQYF	TGTGCCAGCAGCCCCCGGGACTTTTACGAGCAGTACTTC
TRBJ2-7	NA	TRBV4-1	TRBD1	CASRHYPGTASDEQYF	TGCGCCAGCAGACACTATCCCGGGACAGCCTCAGACGAGCAGTACTTC
TRBJ1-1	few	TRBV28	NA	CASSFIGGIEAFF	TGTGCCAGCAGTTTTATTGGAGGTATTGAAGCTTTCTTT
TRBJ2-7	NA	TRBV21-1	NA	CASSAGTGREQYF	TGTGCCAGCAGCGCCGGGACAGGGAGAGAGCAGTACTTC
TRBJ1-2	NA	TRBV28	TRBD1	CASSPGTGLGYGYTF	TGTGCCAGCAGCCCCGGGACAGGGCTTGGCTATGGCTACACCTTC
TRBJ2-7	NA	TRBV27	TRBD1	CASSLKTGDYEQYF	TGTGCCAGCAGTCTCAAGACAGGGGACTACGAGCAGTACTTC
TRBJ2-5	NA	TRBV9	NA	CASSVSTGGEETQYF	TGTGCCAGCAGCGTCTCCACGGGGGGCGAAGAGACCCAGTACTTC
TRBJ2-1	NA	TRBV6-2/TRBV6-3	TRBD2	CASSYSILAGGWNEQFF	TGTGCCAGCAGTTACTCTATATTGGCGGGAGGGTGGAATGAGCAGTTCTTC
TRBJ1-5	NA	TRBV6-1	TRBD1	CASSDGTGALGQPQHF	TGTGCCAGCAGTGATGGGACAGGGGCTCTAGGTCAGCCCCAGCATTTT
TRBJ1-1	NA	TRBV6-1	NA	CASSERLLNTEAFF	TGTGCCAGCAGTGAAAGACTCCTGAACACTGAAGCTTTCTTT
TRBJ2-2	NA	TRBV2	TRBD1	CASSAAGQGDLNSGELFF	TGTGCCAGCAGCGCGGCAGGACAGGGCGATTTAAACTCCGGGGAGCTGTTTTTT
TRBJ2-2	NA	TRBV4-1	TRBD1	CASSHLDLTGGNTGELFF	TGCGCCAGCAGCCACCTGGACCTGACAGGGGGGAACACCGGGGAGCTGTTTTTT
TRBJ2-5	NA	TRBV7-8	TRBD2	CASSDISAGVRKTQYF	TGTGCCAGCAGTGACATCAGTGCGGGAGTTAGGAAGACCCAGTACTTC
TRBJ2-5	once	TRBV6-5	NA	CASSRDPYRETQYF	TGTGCCAGCAGTCGCGACCCATACAGAGAGACCCAGTACTTC
TRBJ2-3	NA	TRBV5-8	NA	CASSLGSGYRTDTQYF	TGTGCCAGCAGCTTGGGAAGCGGGTATCGTACAGATACGCAGTATTTT
TRBJ1-6	NA	TRBV13	TRBD1	CASSPDDRAGGSPLHF	TGTGCCAGCAGCCCAGATGACAGGGCAGGCGGGTCACCCCTCCACTTT
TRBJ2-2	NA	TRBV7-8	TRBD1	CASSSGTGLSTGELFF	TGTGCCAGCAGCTCGGGGACAGGGCTGAGCACCGGGGAGCTGTTTTTT
TRBJ2-7	NA	TRBV15	NA	CATSKPGLPGHEQYF	TGTGCCACCAGCAAACCGGGACTCCCGGGCCACGAGCAGTACTTC
TRBJ2-7	once	TRBV7-9	NA	CASSLAWAGYEQYF	TGTGCCAGCAGCTTAGCCTGGGCCGGCTACGAGCAGTACTTC
TRBJ1-1	NA	TRBV11-2	NA	CASSLGTGGAFF	TGTGCCAGCAGCTTAGGTACCGGCGGGGCTTTCTTT
TRBJ1-6	NA	TRBV6-2/TRBV6-3	NA	CASSPGLGWNSPLHF	TGTGCCAGCAGTCCAGGACTGGGTTGGAATTCACCCCTCCACTTT
TRBJ1-2	once	TRBV7-3	NA	CASSRIRGEGYTF	TGTGCCAGCAGCCGAATTCGAGGCGAGGGCTACACCTTC
TRBJ2-1	NA	TRBV12-5	NA	CASGPWRGSSYNEQFF	TGTGCTAGTGGTCCCTGGAGGGGTAGCTCCTACAATGAGCAGTTCTTC
TRBJ1-1	NA	TRBV2	NA	CARGPGEAEAFF	TGTGCCAGGGGGCCCGGAGAGGCTGAAGCTTTCTTT
TRBJ1-5	NA	TRBV2	NA	CASSEQDNQPQHF	TGTGCCAGCAGTGAACAGGACAATCAGCCCCAGCATTTT
TRBJ1-5	NA	TRBV24-1	NA	CATSDPTVNQPQHF	TGTGCCACCAGTGACCCGACAGTCAATCAGCCCCAGCATTTT
TRBJ1-4	NA	TRBV6-5	TRBD1	CASSYATGFEKLFF	TGTGCCAGCAGTTACGCGACAGGGTTTGAAAAACTGTTTTTT
TRBJ1-1	NA	TRBV18	NA	CASSWTEDTEAFF	TGTGCCAGCTCCTGGACAGAGGACACTGAAGCTTTCTTT
TRBJ2-3	NA	TRBV5-1	TRBD2	CASSTAGRSADTQYF	TGCGCCAGCAGCACAGCGGGGAGGAGCGCAGATACGCAGTATTTT
TRBJ1-2	NA	TRBV7-9	TRBD1	CASSLRGDSLSVANYGYTF	TGTGCCAGCAGCTTAAGGGGGGACAGTCTAAGTGTAGCTAACTATGGCTACACCTTC
TRBJ2-1	NA	TRBV19	NA	CASSIQGLGTFEQFF	TGTGCCAGTAGTATACAGGGTCTTGGAACCTTTGAGCAGTTCTTC
TRBJ1-6	NA	TRBV6-5	TRBD1	CASRGTGHNSPLHF	TGTGCCAGCAGGGGGACAGGGCATAATTCACCCCTCCACTTT
TRBJ2-1	NA	TRBV27	TRBD1	CASRPKPDRVNEQFF	TGTGCCAGCAGACCGAAACCCGACAGGGTCAATGAGCAGTTCTTC
TRBJ1-1	NA	TRBV28	TRBD1	CASRQGRPEAFF	TGTGCCAGCCGACAGGGACGACCTGAAGCTTTCTTT
TRBJ1-1	NA	TRBV27	NA	CASSLSGPRNTEAFF	TGTGCCAGCAGTTTATCGGGCCCCAGGAACACTGAAGCTTTCTTT
TRBJ2-2	few	TRBV12-3/TRBV12-4	NA	CASSVITGELFF	TGTGCCAGCAGTGTCATTACCGGGGAGCTGTTTTTT
TRBJ2-3	NA	TRBV2	TRBD2	CASRPTASGMEDTQYF	TGTGCCAGCAGGCCCACAGCTAGCGGGATGGAAGATACGCAGTATTTT
TRBJ2-7	NA	TRBV5-4	NA	CASSLGVTRPPYEQYF	TGTGCCAGCAGCTTGGGGGTGACTCGTCCACCCTACGAGCAGTACTTC
TRBJ1-3	NA	TRBV13	NA	CASSSPGRAGGNTIYF	TGTGCCAGCAGCTCACCAGGGAGGGCGGGAGGAAACACCATATATTTT
TRBJ2-7	NA	TRBV25-1	NA	CASSLDASSDSYEQYF	TGTGCCAGCAGTCTTGACGCTAGCTCTGACTCCTACGAGCAGTACTTC
TRBJ1-1	NA	TRBV9	TRBD1	CASTSGTGNTEAFF	TGTGCCAGCACCTCCGGGACAGGGAACACTGAAGCTTTCTTT
TRBJ1-4	once	TRBV6-5	NA	CASSPAWGGEKLFF	TGTGCCAGCAGTCCCGCATGGGGAGGTGAAAAACTGTTTTTT
TRBJ2-5	NA	TRBV7-9	NA	CASSLERDQETQYF	TGTGCCAGCAGCTTAGAGAGGGACCAAGAGACCCAGTACTTC